This T cell receptor (beta chain) was documented in a study of blood T cell repertoires in COVID-19. Study-level information: The United States, Italy and Spain provided the acute and convalescent COVID-19 samples. T cells, B-cell-depleted T cells, or PBMCs supplied cDNA or gDNA.

Repertoires were generated with immunoSEQ multiplex PCR, while TCRdb's copy carries only in-frame clones and drops some. The sample yields 100,000 or so clones, roughly 90% seen once. The V gene end was trimmed by 6 bases and the J gene end by 5 bases; junction bases not matched to a gene: 3. The germline V gene has CDR1 SNHLY and CDR2 FYNNEI. The CDR3 totals 13 residues. The sequence was collected from a man aged 55 to 70 with acute or convalescent COVID-19. J is TRBJ2-2 and V is TRBV2; 7 nucleotides agree with TRBD1. Material: peripheral blood. This CDR3 is CASRVRGTGELFF. In nucleotides, the CDR3 is TGTGCCAGCAGGGTCAGGGGGACCGGGGAGCTGTTTTTT. Based on the CDR3 plus reference TRBV2 and TRBJ2-2, the full variable domain is EPEVTQTPSHQVTQMGQEVILRCVPISNHLYFYWYRQILGQKVEFLVSFYNNEISEKSEIFDDQFSVERPDGSNFTLKIRSTKLEDSAMYFCASRVRGTGELFFGEGSRLTVL.